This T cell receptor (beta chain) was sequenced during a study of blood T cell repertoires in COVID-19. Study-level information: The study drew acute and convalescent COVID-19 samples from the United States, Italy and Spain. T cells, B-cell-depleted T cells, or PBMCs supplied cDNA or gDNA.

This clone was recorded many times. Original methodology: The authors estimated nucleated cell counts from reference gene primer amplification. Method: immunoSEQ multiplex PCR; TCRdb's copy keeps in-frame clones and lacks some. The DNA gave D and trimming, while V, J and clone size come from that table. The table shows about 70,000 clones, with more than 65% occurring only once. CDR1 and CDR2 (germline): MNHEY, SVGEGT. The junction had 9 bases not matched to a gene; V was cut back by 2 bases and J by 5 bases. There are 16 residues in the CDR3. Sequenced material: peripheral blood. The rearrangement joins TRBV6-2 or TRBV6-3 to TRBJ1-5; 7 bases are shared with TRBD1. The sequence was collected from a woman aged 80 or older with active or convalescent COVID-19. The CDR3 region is CASSYPGLTGDQPQHF. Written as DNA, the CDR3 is TGTGCCAGCAGTTACCCGGGCTTAACAGGGGATCAGCCCCAGCATTTT.